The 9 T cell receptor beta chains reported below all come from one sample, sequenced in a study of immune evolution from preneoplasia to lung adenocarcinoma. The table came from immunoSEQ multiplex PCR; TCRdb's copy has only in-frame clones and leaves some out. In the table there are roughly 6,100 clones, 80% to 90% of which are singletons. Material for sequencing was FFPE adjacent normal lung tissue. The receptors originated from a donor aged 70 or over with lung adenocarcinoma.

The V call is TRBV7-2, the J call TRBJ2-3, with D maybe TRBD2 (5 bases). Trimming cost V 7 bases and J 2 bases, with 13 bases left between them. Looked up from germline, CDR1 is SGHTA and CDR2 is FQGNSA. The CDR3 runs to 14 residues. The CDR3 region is CASTVGAHTDTQYF. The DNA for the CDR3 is TGTGCCAGCACGGTGGGAGCACACACAGATACGCAGTATTTT.

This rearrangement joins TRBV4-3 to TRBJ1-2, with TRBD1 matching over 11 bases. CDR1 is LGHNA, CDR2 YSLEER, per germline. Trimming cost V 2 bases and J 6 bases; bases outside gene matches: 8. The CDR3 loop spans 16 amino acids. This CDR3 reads CASSQPGQGASDGYTF. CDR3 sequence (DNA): TGCGCCAGCAGCCAACCCGGACAGGGGGCGTCGGATGGCTACACCTTC.

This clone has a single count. The chain's CDR3 is CASSSNRDSEQYF. The CDR3 DNA is TGTGCCAGCAGTTCCAACCGGGACAGCGAGCAGTACTTC. V and J are TRBV6-6 and TRBJ2-7, with 7 bases aligning to TRBD1. Germline CDR1 is MNHNY and CDR2 is SVGAGI (reference sequence). This CDR3 has 13 amino acids. With V trimmed by 4 bases and J by 6 bases, 6 bases remained unmatched.

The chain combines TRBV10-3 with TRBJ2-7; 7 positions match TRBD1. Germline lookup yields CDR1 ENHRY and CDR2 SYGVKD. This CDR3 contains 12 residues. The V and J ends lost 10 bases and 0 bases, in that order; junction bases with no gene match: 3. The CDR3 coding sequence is TGTGCCAGGGGACAGAACTCCTACGAGCAGTACTTC. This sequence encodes CARGQNSYEQYF.

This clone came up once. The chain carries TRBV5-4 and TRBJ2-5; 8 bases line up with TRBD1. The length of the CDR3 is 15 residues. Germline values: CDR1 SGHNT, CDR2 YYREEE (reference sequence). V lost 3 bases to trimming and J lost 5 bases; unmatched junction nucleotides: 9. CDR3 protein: CASSSRGQYGETQYF. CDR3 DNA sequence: TGTGCCAGCAGCTCCAGGGGGCAATACGGGGAGACCCAGTACTTC.

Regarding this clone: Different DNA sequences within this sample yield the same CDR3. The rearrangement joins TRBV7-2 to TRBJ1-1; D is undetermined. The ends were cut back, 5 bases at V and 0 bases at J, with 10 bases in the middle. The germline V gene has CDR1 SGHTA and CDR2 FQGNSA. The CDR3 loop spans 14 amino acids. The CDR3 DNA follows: TGTGCCAGCAGCCCAACTACAGTGAACACTGAAGCTTTCTTT. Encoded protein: CASSPTTVNTEAFF.

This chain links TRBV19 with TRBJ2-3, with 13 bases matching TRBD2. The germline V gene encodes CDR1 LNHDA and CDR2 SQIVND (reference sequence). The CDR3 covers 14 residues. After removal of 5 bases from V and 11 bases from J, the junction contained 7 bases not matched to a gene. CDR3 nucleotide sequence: TGTGCCAGTAGTCTACTAGCGGGAGGGATGAAGCAGTATTTT. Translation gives CASSLLAGGMKQYF.

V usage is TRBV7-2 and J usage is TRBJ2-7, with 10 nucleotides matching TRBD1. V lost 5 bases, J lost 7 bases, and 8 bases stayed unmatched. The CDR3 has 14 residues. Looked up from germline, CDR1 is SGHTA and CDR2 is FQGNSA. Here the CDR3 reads CASSRDRGREEQYF. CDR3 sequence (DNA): TGTGCCAGCAGCCGGGACAGGGGCAGGGAGGAGCAGTACTTC.

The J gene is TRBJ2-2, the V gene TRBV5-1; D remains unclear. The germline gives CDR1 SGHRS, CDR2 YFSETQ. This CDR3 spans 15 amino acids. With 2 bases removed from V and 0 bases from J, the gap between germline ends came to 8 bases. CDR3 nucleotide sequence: TGCGCCAGCAGCTTTGGTGCTGCGAACACCGGGGAGCTGTTTTTT. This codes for CASSFGAANTGELFF.